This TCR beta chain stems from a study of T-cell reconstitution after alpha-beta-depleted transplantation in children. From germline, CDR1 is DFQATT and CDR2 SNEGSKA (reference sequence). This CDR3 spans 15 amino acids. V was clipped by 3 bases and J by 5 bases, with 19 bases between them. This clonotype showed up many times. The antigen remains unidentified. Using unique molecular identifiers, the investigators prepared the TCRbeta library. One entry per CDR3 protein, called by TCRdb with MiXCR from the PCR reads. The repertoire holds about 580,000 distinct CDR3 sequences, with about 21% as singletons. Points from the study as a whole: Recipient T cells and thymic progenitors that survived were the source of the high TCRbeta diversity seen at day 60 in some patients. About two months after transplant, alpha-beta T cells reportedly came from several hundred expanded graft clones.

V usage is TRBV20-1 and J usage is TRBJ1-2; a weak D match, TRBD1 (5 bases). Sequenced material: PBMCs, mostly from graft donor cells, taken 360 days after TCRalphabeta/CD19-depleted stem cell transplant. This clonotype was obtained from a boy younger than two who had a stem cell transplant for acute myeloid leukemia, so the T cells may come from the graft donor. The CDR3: CSARSPVRGDYGYTF. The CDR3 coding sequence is TGCAGTGCTAGGAGCCCCGTTAGAGGGGATTATGGCTACACCTTC.